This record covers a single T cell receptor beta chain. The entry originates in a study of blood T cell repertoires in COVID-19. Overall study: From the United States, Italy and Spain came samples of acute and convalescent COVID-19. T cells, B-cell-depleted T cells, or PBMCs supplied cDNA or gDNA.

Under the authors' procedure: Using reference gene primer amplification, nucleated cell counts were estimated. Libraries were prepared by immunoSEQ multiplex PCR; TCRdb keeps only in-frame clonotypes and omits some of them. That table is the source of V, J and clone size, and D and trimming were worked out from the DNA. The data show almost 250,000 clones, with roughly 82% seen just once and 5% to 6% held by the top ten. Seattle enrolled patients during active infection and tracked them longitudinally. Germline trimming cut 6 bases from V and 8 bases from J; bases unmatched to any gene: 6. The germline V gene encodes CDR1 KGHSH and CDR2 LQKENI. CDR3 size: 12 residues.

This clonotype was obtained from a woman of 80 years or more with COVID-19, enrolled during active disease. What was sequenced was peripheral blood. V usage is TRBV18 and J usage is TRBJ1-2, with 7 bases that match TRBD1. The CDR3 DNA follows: TGTGCCAGCTCGCGGGACAGATCGGGCTACACCTTC. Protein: CASSRDRSGYTF.